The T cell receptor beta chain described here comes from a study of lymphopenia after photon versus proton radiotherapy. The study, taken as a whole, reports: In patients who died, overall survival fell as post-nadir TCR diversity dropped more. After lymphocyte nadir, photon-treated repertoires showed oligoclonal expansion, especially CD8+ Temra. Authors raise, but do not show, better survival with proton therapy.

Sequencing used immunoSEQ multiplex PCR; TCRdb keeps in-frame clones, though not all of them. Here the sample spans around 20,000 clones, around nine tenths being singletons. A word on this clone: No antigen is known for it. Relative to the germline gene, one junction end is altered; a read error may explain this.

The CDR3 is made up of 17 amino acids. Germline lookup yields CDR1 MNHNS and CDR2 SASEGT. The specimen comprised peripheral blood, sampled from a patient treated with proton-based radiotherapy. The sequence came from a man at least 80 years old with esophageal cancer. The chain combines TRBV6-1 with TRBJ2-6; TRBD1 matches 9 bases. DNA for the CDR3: TGTGCCAGCGGTGAACAGGGGGCGCTCCCTGGGGCCAACGTCCTGACTTTC. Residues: CASGEQGALPGANVLTF.